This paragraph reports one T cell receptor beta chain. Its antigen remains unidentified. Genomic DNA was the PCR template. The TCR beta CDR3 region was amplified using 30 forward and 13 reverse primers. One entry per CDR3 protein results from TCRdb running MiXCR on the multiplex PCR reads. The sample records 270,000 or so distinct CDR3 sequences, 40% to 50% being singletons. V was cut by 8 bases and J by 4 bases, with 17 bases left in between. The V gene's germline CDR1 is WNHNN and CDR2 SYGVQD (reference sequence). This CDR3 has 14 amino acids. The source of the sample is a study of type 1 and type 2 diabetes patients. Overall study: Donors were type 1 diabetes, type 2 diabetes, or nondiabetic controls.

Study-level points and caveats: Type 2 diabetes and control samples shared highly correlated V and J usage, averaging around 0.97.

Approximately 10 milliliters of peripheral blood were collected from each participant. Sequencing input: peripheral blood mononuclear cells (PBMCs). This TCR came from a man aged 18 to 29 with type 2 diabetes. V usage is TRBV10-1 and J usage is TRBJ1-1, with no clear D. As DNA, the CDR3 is TGCGCCAGCTCTAGCAACAGATTCAGCACTGAAGCTTTCTTT. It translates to CASSSNRFSTEAFF.